This TCR beta chain appears in the sequencing data of a study of blood T cell repertoires in COVID-19. Per the original methods: Amplification of reference gene primers was used by the study to estimate nucleated cell counts. Using immunoSEQ multiplex PCR, the repertoire was profiled, and TCRdb retains in-frame clones only, with some absent. From that table come the V and J calls and clone size; the DNA was used to work out D and trimming. The sample includes approximately 230,000 clones, about 85% of them seen just once. The germline V gene encodes CDR1 SGHTA and CDR2 FQGNSA. The V and J ends lost 0 bases and 5 bases respectively, with 11 bases between them. The CDR3 is made up of 14 amino acids.

The sequencing input was peripheral blood. This TCR derives from a man aged 30-40 years with active or convalescent COVID-19. The genes are TRBV7-2 and TRBJ2-7; no firm D call. CDR3: CASSLARGSDEQYF. CDR3 sequence (DNA): TGTGCCAGCAGCTTAGCACGAGGTAGTGACGAGCAGTACTTC.